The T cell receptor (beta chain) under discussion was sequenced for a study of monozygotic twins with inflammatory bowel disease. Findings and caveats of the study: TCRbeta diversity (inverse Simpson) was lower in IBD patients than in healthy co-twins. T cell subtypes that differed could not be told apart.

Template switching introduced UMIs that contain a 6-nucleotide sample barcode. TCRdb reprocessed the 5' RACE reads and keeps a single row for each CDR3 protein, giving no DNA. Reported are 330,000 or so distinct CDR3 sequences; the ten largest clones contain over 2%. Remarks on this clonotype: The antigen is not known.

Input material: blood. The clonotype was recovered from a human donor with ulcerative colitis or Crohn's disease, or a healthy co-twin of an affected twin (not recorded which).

CDR3 protein: CASSLAGFLSYEQYF. The J gene is TRBJ2-7, the V gene TRBV27. The CDR3 spans 15 residues. The V gene's germline CDR1 is MNHEY and CDR2 SMNVEV (reference sequence).